The 19 T cell receptor beta chains below all came from one sample that was sequenced in a study of T cell responses to AZD1222 COVID-19 vaccine. The data were produced by immunoSEQ multiplex PCR, yet TCRdb's version contains in-frame clones alone and is incomplete. This table has 150,000 or so clones, roughly 90% appearing once. Sample: peripheral blood, taken 28 days after the second AZD1222 dose. Receptors were obtained from an adult who received the AZD1222 COVID-19 vaccine.

The rearrangement joins TRBV6-5 to TRBJ1-1; D might be TRBD1 (5 bases). Germline values: CDR1 MNHEY, CDR2 SVGAGI. The CDR3 is 15 residues long. V lost 2 bases, J lost 2 bases, and 12 bases lay in between. CDR3 nucleotides: TGTGCCAGCAGTTACGGCGGGGCTCGAAACACTGAAGCTTTCTTT. Residues: CASSYGGARNTEAFF.

The gene calls are TRBV2 and TRBJ1-2; D is perhaps TRBD1 (6 bases). The CDR3 has 15 amino acids. Trimming removed 2 bases from V and 2 bases from J, with 12 bases in between. Germline CDR1 reads SNHLY; CDR2 reads FYNNEI. For the CDR3, the DNA is TGTGCCAGCAGTGAACGTAGGGGGAAGAACTATGGCTACACCTTC. Translation gives CASSERRGKNYGYTF.

The chain carries TRBV2 and TRBJ1-5; D call uncertain. Germline V gene data show CDR1 as SNHLY and CDR2 as FYNNEI. The ends were cut back, 11 bases at V and 3 bases at J, with 14 bases in the middle. The CDR3 runs 13 residues. The CDR3 coding sequence is TGTGCCGGATCCCGGGATTCCAATCAGCCCCAGCATTTT. Its translation is CAGSRDSNQPQHF.

The CDR3 DNA is TGTGCCAGCAGCGACTTTTACAACACCGGGGAGCTGTTTTTT. Translation gives CASSDFYNTGELFF. The chain has TRBV30 and TRBJ2-2, with D unresolved. The CDR3 has 14 amino acids. Germline V gene sequence: CDR1 GTSNPN, CDR2 SVGIG (reference sequence). V dropped 8 bases and J dropped 2 bases, with 15 bases sitting between them.

The chain uses TRBV27 and TRBJ2-7, with TRBD1 identical over 8 bases. The CDR3 sequence is 15 residues long. Germline lookup yields CDR1 MNHEY and CDR2 SMNVEV (reference sequence). Germline trimming cut 5 bases from V and 4 bases from J; bases unmatched to any gene: 10. CDR3 region: CASSRFGQGHYEQYF. The CDR3 DNA follows: TGTGCCAGCAGTCGTTTCGGACAGGGCCATTACGAGCAGTACTTC.

J is TRBJ1-2 and V is TRBV7-2, with D possibly TRBD1 on 5 matching bases. The CDR3 totals 14 residues. Trimming left V 5 bases short and J 5 bases short, with 15 bases between. Germline loops: CDR1 SGHTA, CDR2 FQGNSA. The CDR3 protein is CASSGSSGRYGYTF. The CDR3 DNA is TGTGCCAGCAGCGGCTCGTCAGGGAGGTATGGCTACACCTTC.

This CDR3 reads CASSSRLPGTDGNYGYTF. The DNA of the CDR3 is TGTGCCAGCAGTTCCCGCCTCCCCGGGACAGATGGTAACTATGGCTACACCTTC. The chain has TRBV28 and TRBJ1-2; 7 bases fit TRBD1. The CDR3 consists of 18 residues. V lost 4 bases, J lost 1 base, and 15 bases stayed unmatched. The germline V gene encodes CDR1 MDHEN and CDR2 SYDVKM.

This clone was detected only once. The chain combines TRBV7-9 with TRBJ2-3, with D perhaps TRBD2 (6 bases). The CDR3 covers 14 residues. The V gene lost 7 bases and the J gene lost 4 bases, with 15 bases spanning the gap. Germline CDR1 SEHNR, CDR2 FQNEAQ (reference sequence). In DNA, the CDR3 is TGTGCCAGCACCGCGGAGGAGGGGCCAGATACGCAGTATTTT. This gives the protein CASTAEEGPDTQYF.

V is TRBV14 and J is TRBJ1-1; 7 positions match TRBD1. This CDR3 comprises 12 residues. V shed 3 bases and J 7 bases; nucleotides not matched to a gene: 2. Germline CDR1 SGHDN, CDR2 FVKESK. This chain's CDR3 is CASSQTGNEAFF. The CDR3 nucleotides read TGTGCCAGCAGCCAGACAGGGAATGAAGCTTTCTTT.

CDR3 bases: TGTGCCACCAGCAGAGATTTAGGGACGGCTAATGAAAAACTGTTTTTT. It yields the protein CATSRDLGTANEKLFF. The chain has TRBV15 and TRBJ1-4, with TRBD1 as a possible D gene (5 bases). The CDR3 loop spans 16 amino acids. Germline assignment: CDR1 LNHNV and CDR2 YYDKDF (reference sequence). V was pared by 0 bases and J by 3 bases, with 11 bases between.

V is TRBV3-1 (or the pseudogene TRBV3-2) and J is TRBJ2-3; D unclear. Germline values: CDR1 LGHDT, CDR2 YNNKEL (reference sequence). The V end lost 1 base, the J end lost 7 bases, and 6 bases lay between the germline ends. This CDR3 has 12 amino acids. The CDR3 sequence is CASSQVVNTQYF. The CDR3, as DNA: TGTGCCAGCAGCCAAGTGGTAAATACGCAGTATTTT.

This clone was recorded only once. The V and J genes are TRBV28 and TRBJ1-1, with D unresolved. V dropped 5 bases and J dropped 0 bases, with 13 bases sitting between them. The germline V gene encodes CDR1 MDHEN and CDR2 SYDVKM. The CDR3 runs 15 residues. The CDR3 nucleotides read TGTGCCAGCAGTGGAGGCGGGGTGGTGAACACTGAAGCTTTCTTT. The encoded protein is CASSGGGVVNTEAFF.

The V gene is TRBV11-2, the J gene TRBJ2-3; 10 bases line up with TRBD2. The V and J ends lost 4 bases and 4 bases, in that order; junction bases with no gene match: 11. CDR3 length equals 17 residues. CDR1 and CDR2 from the germline V gene are SGHAT and FQNNGV. In DNA form, the CDR3 reads TGTGCCAGCAGCTCCTATACTACTAGCGGGACCCCAGATACGCAGTATTTT. Translated: CASSSYTTSGTPDTQYF.

This clone has just one count. This rearrangement joins TRBV7-9 to TRBJ2-1, with D tentatively TRBD1 (6 bases). Trimming pared 2 bases from V and 5 bases from J, leaving 13 bases between. The CDR3 contains 15 residues. Looked up from germline, CDR1 is SEHNR and CDR2 is FQNEAQ (reference sequence). CDR3 DNA sequence: TGTGCCAGCAGCTTACAGGGGAGCAGGGACAATGAGCAGTTCTTC. Its protein product is CASSLQGSRDNEQFF.

The chain joins TRBV7-3 to TRBJ1-3; possibly TRBD1 for D (5 bases). This CDR3 is 16 amino acids long. Trimming shortened V by 4 bases and J by 0 bases, and 13 bases separated the two germline ends. From germline, CDR1 is SGHTA and CDR2 FQGTGA. DNA for the CDR3: TGTGCCAGCAGCTCCGGGGCACCAAGCTCTGGAAACACCATATATTTT. It yields the protein CASSSGAPSSGNTIYF.

This clone turned up a few times. This rearrangement joins TRBV5-4 to TRBJ2-2; tentatively, D is TRBD1 or TRBD2 (6 bases each). CDR1 and CDR2 (germline): SGHNT, YYREEE (reference sequence). The V gene lost 6 bases and the J gene lost 6 bases, with 18 bases spanning the gap. The CDR3 contains 15 residues. The CDR3: CASTPEGGLPGELFF. The CDR3 DNA is TGTGCCAGCACCCCCGAGGGGGGTCTCCCCGGGGAGCTGTTTTTT.

This sequence joins TRBV10-2 and TRBJ2-7; D is undetermined. The V end was cut by 2 bases, the J end by 1 base, with 6 bases between. CDR3 length: 13 amino acids. Germline assignment: CDR1 WSHSY and CDR2 SAAADI. CDR3 sequence: CASSERSSYEQYF. The CDR3 region has the DNA TGCGCCAGCAGTGAGCGGAGTTCCTACGAGCAGTACTTC.

The rearrangement links TRBV27 to TRBJ2-1, with D possibly being TRBD2 (5 bases). Between the trimmed V and J ends, which lost 7 bases and 4 bases, there was a span of 20 bases. The germline V gene encodes CDR1 MNHEY and CDR2 SMNVEV (reference sequence). CDR3 length equals 16 residues. CDR3 in DNA: TGTGCCAGCACCTCCTCGGGGATCCAGTCGTACAATGAGCAGTTCTTC. It encodes CASTSSGIQSYNEQFF.

This clone was observed once. The chain is built from TRBV3-1 (or the pseudogene TRBV3-2) and TRBJ1-1, with D tentatively TRBD1 (6 bases). Deletions cut 6 bases from V and 0 bases from J, with 17 bases between. The CDR3 consists of 16 residues. The germline V gene encodes CDR1 LGHDT and CDR2 YNNKEL (reference sequence). The CDR3 nucleotides are TGTGCCAGCAGTCATCTCGGTGGACAGATGAACACTGAAGCTTTCTTT. It specifies CASSHLGGQMNTEAFF.